These 8 T cell receptor beta chains came from one sample sequenced in a study of metastatic and nonmetastatic thyroid tumors. The entire patient cohort was treatment-naive prior to thyroid surgery. Using MiXCR, TCRdb re-called clones from the PCR reads. The sample lists 3,500 to 4,500 clones, about a third seen once, with approximately 30% in the top ten. Sequencing used adjacent normal tissue. The receptors stem from a female donor with papillary thyroid cancer or a benign thyroid nodule (not recorded which). Some clones in this sample may be carry-over from other donors' samples.

This clone was counted a few times. The chain combines TRBV5-1 with TRBJ2-7; possible D gene TRBD2, 5 bases. The germline V gene has CDR1 SGHRS and CDR2 YFSETQ. This CDR3 spans 14 amino acids. V lost 0 bases, J lost 0 bases, and 7 bases lay in between. The CDR3 sequence: CASSLAGNSYEQYF. In nucleotides, the CDR3 is TGCGCCAGCAGCTTGGCCGGGAACTCCTACGAGCAGTACTTC.

Worth noting for this clone: Other DNA sequences in this sample translate to the same CDR3. The chain combines TRBV27 with TRBJ2-1; 8 nucleotides line up with TRBD2. The CDR3 covers 14 residues. V trimming: 8 bases; J trimming: 7 bases; junction bases outside the gene matches: 10. CDR1 is MNHEY and CDR2 is SMNVEV in the germline V gene (reference sequence). This CDR3 is CASSRGGVVNEQFF. The CDR3 bases are TGTGCCAGCTCCCGGGGGGGAGTGGTGAATGAGCAGTTCTTC.

The chain has TRBV6-1 and TRBJ1-1, with D possibly being TRBD1 (5 bases). Germline CDR1 MNHNS, CDR2 SASEGT. V was shortened by 2 bases and J by 0 bases, with 19 bases between the two germline ends. The CDR3 spans 18 residues. The DNA of the CDR3 is TGTGCCAGCAGTGAAAGGAGGGGAGAGTGGGTGATGAACACTGAAGCTTTCTTT. As protein: CASSERRGEWVMNTEAFF.

This clone has a single count. This chain links TRBV11-2 with TRBJ2-5; D ambiguous. The ends were cut back, 1 base at V and 5 bases at J, with 8 bases in the middle. Germline lookup yields CDR1 SGHAT and CDR2 FQNNGV. The CDR3 spans 13 residues. CDR3 region: CASSLGLSETQYF. The CDR3 DNA reads as TGTGCCAGCAGCTTAGGTCTTTCGGAGACCCAGTACTTC.

The V gene is TRBV7-6, the J gene TRBJ1-2, with D perhaps TRBD1 (6 bases). Germline V gives CDR1 SGHVS, CDR2 FNYEAQ. CDR3 length: 16 amino acids. Trimming stripped 5 bases from V and 2 bases from J, with 18 bases between. The CDR3 sequence is CASSPSEGDGNYGYTF. The CDR3 DNA sequence: TGTGCCAGCAGCCCCAGTGAGGGGGACGGGAACTATGGCTACACCTTC.

The chain is built from TRBV5-1 and TRBJ2-1, with TRBD2 matching over 10 bases. CDR3 size: 14 residues. V shed 4 bases, J shed 5 bases, and the junction held 3 bases outside the gene matches. In germline, CDR1 is SGHRS, CDR2 YFSETQ. The CDR3 loop is CASSALAGNNEQFF. DNA for the CDR3: TGCGCCAGCAGCGCACTAGCGGGGAACAATGAGCAGTTCTTC.

V and J are TRBV11-1 and TRBJ1-2, with D unresolved. Germline lookup yields CDR1 SGHAT and CDR2 FQDESV (reference sequence). The CDR3 is 14 amino acids. V was clipped by 5 bases and J by 0 bases, with 10 bases between them. CDR3 DNA sequence: TGTGCCAGCAGCCTAGTTGGCGCTAACTATGGCTACACCTTC. It encodes CASSLVGANYGYTF.

This clone is deemed medium-sized. The rearrangement uses TRBV30 and TRBJ2-3; D tentatively reads TRBD1 or TRBD2 (5 bases each). The germline CDR1 and CDR2 sequences are GTSNPN and SVGIG (reference sequence). V shed 5 bases and J shed 3 bases, with 12 bases lying between them. CDR3 length equals 13 residues. CDR3 DNA: TGTGCCTGGGTGCCAGGGAGAACAGATACGCAGTATTTT. It encodes CAWVPGRTDTQYF.